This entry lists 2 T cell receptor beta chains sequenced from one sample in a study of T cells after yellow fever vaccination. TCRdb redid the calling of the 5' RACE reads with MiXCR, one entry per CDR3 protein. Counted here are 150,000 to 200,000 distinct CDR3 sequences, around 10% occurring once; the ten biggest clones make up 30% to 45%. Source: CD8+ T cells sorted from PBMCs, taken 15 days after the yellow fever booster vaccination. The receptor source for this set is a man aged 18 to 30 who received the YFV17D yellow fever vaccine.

CDR3 DNA: TGCAGTGCTACCCCGACGGACACGAATCAGCCCCAGCATTTT. The encoded protein is CSATPTDTNQPQHF. This rearrangement joins TRBV20-1 to TRBJ1-5; TRBD1 is a possible D gene (5 bases). CDR1 is DFQATT and CDR2 is SNEGSKA in the germline V gene (reference sequence). This CDR3 comprises 14 residues. V gave up 4 bases and J gave up 4 bases, with 14 bases separating them.

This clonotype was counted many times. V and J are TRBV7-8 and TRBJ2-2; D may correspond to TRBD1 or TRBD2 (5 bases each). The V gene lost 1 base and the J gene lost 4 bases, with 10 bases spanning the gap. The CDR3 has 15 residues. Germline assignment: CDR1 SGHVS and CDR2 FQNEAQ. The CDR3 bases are TGTGCCAGCAGCTTAGGGGACCCCGGCACCGGGGAGCTGTTTTTT. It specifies CASSLGDPGTGELFF.